This TCR beta chain was sequenced during a study of control samples from healthy donors and cancer patients. The table lists this clone with a few counts. Germline lookup yields CDR1 MDHEN and CDR2 SYDVKM. The CDR3 has 11 residues. The V end was cut by 6 bases, the J end by 2 bases, with 3 bases between. Data came from immunoSEQ multiplex PCR; TCRdb stores just in-frame clones and leaves some out. The repertoire holds some 150,000 clones, with 94% as singletons. The sequence derives from a man between 60 and 75 years old with colorectal cancer. The sequencing input was PBMCs. The rearrangement uses TRBV28 and TRBJ2-3; no reliable D call. CDR3 amino acids: CASSHTDTQYF. CDR3 sequence (DNA): TGTGCCAGCAGCCACACAGATACGCAGTATTTT.